A single sample is the source of the 22 T cell receptor beta chains below, sequenced in a study of blood T cell repertoires in COVID-19. The protocol was immunoSEQ multiplex PCR, while the TCRdb copy is restricted to in-frame clones and leaves out a portion. Altogether about 130,000 clones are present, around 89% being singletons, with the ten largest covering less than 5.5%. The sample consisted of peripheral blood. The receptor source for this set is a man in his 60s with COVID-19, enrolled during active disease.

The chain carries TRBV19 and TRBJ1-6; 8 bases align to TRBD1. The CDR3 totals 14 residues. Germline loops: CDR1 LNHDA, CDR2 SQIVND (reference sequence). The trim removed 5 bases at V and 7 bases at J, leaving 4 bases unmatched. The CDR3 DNA reads as TGTGCCAGTAGTCCCCGGACAGGGAATTCACCCCTCCACTTT. Amino acid sequence: CASSPRTGNSPLHF.

The chain carries TRBV19 and TRBJ2-5; 12 bases are a match to TRBD2. The CDR3 totals 14 residues. Germline CDR1 and CDR2: LNHDA and SQIVND (reference sequence). With V trimmed by 6 bases and J by 6 bases, 5 bases remained unmatched. The CDR3 is CASSPTSGGKTQYF. CDR3 sequence (DNA): TGTGCCAGTAGCCCTACTAGCGGGGGGAAGACCCAGTACTTC.

J is TRBJ2-7 and V is TRBV19; TRBD1 is a possible D gene (6 bases). The CDR3 is 15 residues long. Germline V gene lookup returns CDR1 LNHDA and CDR2 SQIVND (reference sequence). V was clipped by 9 bases and J by 4 bases, with 22 bases between them. The CDR3 DNA sequence: TGTGCCAGCCGGCCGGCAGGGGCAGGCCTTTACGAGCAGTACTTC. Translation: CASRPAGAGLYEQYF.

The chain employs TRBV4-1 and TRBJ1-6, with D maybe TRBD1 (6 bases). The CDR3 has 14 amino acids. Between the trimmed V and J ends, which lost 4 bases and 7 bases, there was a span of 11 bases. Looked up from germline, CDR1 is MGHRA and CDR2 is YSYEKL. The CDR3 DNA is TGCGCCAGCAGCCCGGACAGTCCCAATTCACCCCTCCACTTT. This codes for CASSPDSPNSPLHF.

The chain employs TRBV7-9 and TRBJ1-6; D ambiguous. The CDR3 length is 14 residues. The V gene lost 0 bases and the J gene lost 10 bases, with 10 bases spanning the gap. Germline lookup yields CDR1 SEHNR and CDR2 FQNEAQ (reference sequence). The CDR3 DNA follows: TGTGCCAGCAGCTTAGCCGCGGGTGGGTCACCCCTCCACTTT. It specifies CASSLAAGGSPLHF.

The rearrangement links TRBV19 to TRBJ2-3; 7 bases line up with TRBD1. The trim removed 6 bases at V and 2 bases at J, leaving 11 bases unmatched. This CDR3 is 16 amino acids long. Germline V lookup: CDR1 LNHDA, CDR2 SQIVND (reference sequence). CDR3: CASRDPGTGVTDTQYF. CDR3 nucleotide sequence: TGTGCCAGTAGAGACCCCGGTACAGGGGTCACAGATACGCAGTATTTT.

The V and J genes are TRBV27 and TRBJ1-5; 7 bases align to TRBD1. Germline V lookup: CDR1 MNHEY, CDR2 SMNVEV (reference sequence). This CDR3 has 14 amino acids. After removal of 3 bases from V and 7 bases from J, the junction contained 6 bases not matched to a gene. The CDR3 is CASSFDRVGQPQHF. DNA of the CDR3: TGTGCCAGCAGTTTCGACAGGGTGGGACAGCCCCAGCATTTT.

This chain uses TRBV28 with TRBJ2-7; D not resolved. In germline, CDR1 is MDHEN, CDR2 SYDVKM. The CDR3 runs to 16 residues. Trimming shortened V by 1 base and J by 0 bases, and 13 bases separated the two germline ends. The CDR3 here is CASSLLSHASSYEQYF. The CDR3 DNA sequence: TGTGCCAGCAGTTTATTGAGTCACGCAAGCTCCTACGAGCAGTACTTC. The complete variable domain, with remaining parts taken from reference TRBV28 and TRBJ2-7, reads DVKVTQSSRYLVKRTGEKVFLECVQDMDHENMFWYRQDPGLGLRLIYFSYDVKMKEKGDIPEGYSVSREKKERFSLILESASTNQTSMYLCASSLLSHASSYEQYFGPGTRLTVT.

The chain couples TRBV7-2 to TRBJ1-5; no definite D call. CDR1 SGHTA and CDR2 FQGNSA come from the germline V gene. This CDR3 region has 13 residues. V was shortened by 3 bases and J by 4 bases, with 7 bases between the two germline ends. The CDR3 DNA reads TGTGCCAGCAGCTTTTTCAGAAATCAGCCCCAGCATTTT. Amino acids: CASSFFRNQPQHF. Combining the CDR3 with reference TRBV7-2 and TRBJ1-5 gives the whole variable domain GAGVSQSPSNKVTEKGKDVELRCDPISGHTALYWYRQSLGQGLEFLIYFQGNSAPDKSGLPSDRFSAERTGGSVSTLTIQRTQQEDSAVYLCASSFFRNQPQHFGDGTRLSIL.

The chain couples TRBV12-5 to TRBJ1-5; a weak D match, TRBD1 (6 bases). The V gene lost 0 bases and the J gene lost 7 bases, with 16 bases spanning the gap. Germline values: CDR1 LGHNT, CDR2 FRNRAP. The CDR3 contains 16 residues. The DNA of the CDR3 is TGTGCTAGTGGTTTGGTACTTGGGGACACCCGGCAGCCCCAGCATTTT. The encoded protein is CASGLVLGDTRQPQHF.

The gene calls are TRBV15 and TRBJ2-7, with D perhaps TRBD2 (7 bases). Germline V gene sequence: CDR1 LNHNV, CDR2 YYDKDF (reference sequence). The CDR3 runs to 18 residues. Trimming stripped 3 bases from V and 6 bases from J, with 27 bases between. The CDR3 DNA is TGTGCCACCAGCAGCGCCGAAGGGGGGGGACCACGAAGGGCCGAGCAGTACTTC. Encoded protein: CATSSAEGGGPRRAEQYF.

This chain connects TRBV30 to TRBJ1-2; D not certain. The CDR3 has 14 amino acids. V was trimmed by 5 bases and J by 7 bases, leaving 20 bases between them. Looked up from germline, CDR1 is GTSNPN and CDR2 is SVGIG (reference sequence). The DNA for the CDR3 is TGTGCCTGGGCGGCGGGGTGGAGGGTAGGTGGCTACACCTTC. Encoded protein: CAWAAGWRVGGYTF.

CDR3: CASSYLQGPNQPQHF. CDR3 coding DNA: TGTGCCAGCAGTTACTTACAGGGACCCAATCAGCCCCAGCATTTT. This chain links TRBV6-6 with TRBJ1-5; tentatively, D is TRBD1 (6 bases). The CDR3 is made up of 15 amino acids. V was trimmed by 1 base and J by 3 bases, leaving 10 bases between them. Germline V gives CDR1 MNHNY, CDR2 SVGAGI (reference sequence).

The chain uses TRBV2 and TRBJ1-5; 10 bases agree with TRBD1. The CDR3 consists of 14 residues. V was clipped by 5 bases and J by 5 bases; unmatched bases: 3. CDR1 is SNHLY, CDR2 FYNNEI, per germline. The CDR3 loop reads CASSKDRGDQPQHF. CDR3 nucleotides: TGTGCCAGCAGTAAGGACAGGGGGGATCAGCCCCAGCATTTT. The variable domain in full, completed from reference TRBV2 and TRBJ1-5, reads EPEVTQTPSHQVTQMGQEVILRCVPISNHLYFYWYRQILGQKVEFLVSFYNNEISEKSEIFDDQFSVERPDGSNFTLKIRSTKLEDSAMYFCASSKDRGDQPQHFGDGTRLSIL.

This chain uses TRBV19 with TRBJ2-7, with TRBD1 as a possible D gene (5 bases). The CDR3 runs 15 residues. The germline gives CDR1 LNHDA, CDR2 SQIVND (reference sequence). The ends were cut back, 3 bases at V and 2 bases at J, with 14 bases in the middle. The CDR3 protein is CASSIAARQPYEQYF. In DNA form, the CDR3 reads TGTGCCAGTAGTATCGCCGCTCGACAGCCCTACGAGCAGTACTTC.

The chain links TRBV6-5 to TRBJ1-1; D is unclear. The CDR3 has 16 residues. CDR1 is MNHEY, CDR2 SVGAGI, per germline. V lost 0 bases to trimming and J lost 1 base, with 12 bases between them. The CDR3 DNA reads as TGTGCCAGCAGTTACTCCGGCGGGAGAAGGAACACTGAAGCTTTCTTT. It codes for CASSYSGGRRNTEAFF.

This chain joins TRBV6-2 or TRBV6-3 and TRBJ1-2; D is ambiguous. The CDR3 has 15 residues. V lost 2 bases and J 0 bases, leaving 10 bases between the germline ends. The germline V gene has CDR1 MNHEY and CDR2 SVGEGT. The CDR3 reads CASSYDAGANYGYTF. CDR3 in DNA: TGTGCCAGCAGTTACGACGCCGGGGCTAACTATGGCTACACCTTC.

Note on this clone: Within the sample, other DNA sequences also encode this same CDR3. This sequence joins TRBV6-2 or TRBV6-3 and TRBJ1-5, with 7 bases lining up with TRBD1. Germline V gene data show CDR1 as MNHEY and CDR2 as SVGEGT. The CDR3 has 15 residues. Trimming took 3 bases from V and 7 from J; bases not matched to a gene: 9. CDR3 in DNA: TGTGCCAGCAGTTATTTGAGACAGGGTGACCAGCCCCAGCATTTT. Translated, it gives CASSYLRQGDQPQHF.

The rearrangement uses TRBV2 and TRBJ2-3; 11 bases map to TRBD2. The CDR3 spans 15 residues. CDR1 is SNHLY and CDR2 is FYNNEI in the germline V gene. V gave up 7 bases and J gave up 3 bases; unmatched junction bases: 6. In nucleotides, the CDR3 is TGTGCCAGCAAGGCCACTAGCGGGGGTACAGATACGCAGTATTTT. It is translated as CASKATSGGTDTQYF.

This clone has just a few counts. The chain employs TRBV2 and TRBJ2-7; 7 bases fit TRBD2. In germline, CDR1 is SNHLY, CDR2 FYNNEI. V was clipped by 6 bases and J by 6 bases; unmatched bases: 11. The CDR3 loop spans 14 amino acids. The CDR3 reads CASSAPLGGVEQYF. The CDR3 DNA sequence: TGTGCCAGCAGCGCCCCCTTGGGGGGGGTCGAGCAGTACTTC.

This clone was seen once. CDR3 sequence: CASSCKRTSLQGMGNEQYF. Written as DNA, the CDR3 is TGTGCCAGCAGCTGCAAACGAACGAGCTTACAGGGAATGGGCAACGAGCAGTACTTC. The V and J genes are TRBV7-3 and TRBJ2-7; D may be TRBD1 (6 bases). This CDR3 has 19 amino acids. Deletions cut 4 bases from V and 5 bases from J, with 30 bases between. CDR1 is SGHTA, CDR2 FQGTGA, per germline.

This chain links TRBV7-9 with TRBJ1-5; tentatively, D is TRBD1 (5 bases). Germline CDR1 is SEHNR and CDR2 is FQNEAQ (reference sequence). CDR3 length equals 13 residues. Between the trimmed V and J ends, which lost 4 bases and 6 bases, there was a span of 10 bases. For the CDR3, the DNA is TGTGCCAGCAGCTCCAGGGATTTTCAGCCCCAGCATTTT. Its translation is CASSSRDFQPQHF.